Listed here is a single TCR beta chain. Antigen: not known. The method was immunoSEQ multiplex PCR; TCRdb's version includes in-frame clones alone and lacks a portion of them. The sample includes about 68,000 clones, around nine tenths of them seen just once. This sample is part of a study of chemoradiotherapy in HPV16-positive cancers. The study, taken as a whole, reports: Only a couple of HPV16-positive patients supplied the functional HPV-specificity definition.

The sequencing used blood, collected from a patient who underwent chemoradiotherapy. This receptor was identified in a human donor with HPV-associated anogenital cancer.

The CDR3 protein is CASSFRAGVNTEAFF. The CDR3 bases are TGTGCCAGCAGTTTCAGAGCGGGTGTCAACACTGAAGCTTTCTTT. V is TRBV28 and J is TRBJ1-1; no firm D call. Between the trimmed V and J ends, which lost 3 bases and 2 bases, there was a span of 13 bases. The CDR3 loop spans 15 amino acids. Germline assignment: CDR1 MDHEN and CDR2 SYDVKM. The full variable domain, rest sourced from reference TRBV28 and TRBJ1-1, is DVKVTQSSRYLVKRTGEKVFLECVQDMDHENMFWYRQDPGLGLRLIYFSYDVKMKEKGDIPEGYSVSREKKERFSLILESASTNQTSMYLCASSFRAGVNTEAFFGQGTRLTVV.